The next 9 T cell receptor beta chains were all read from a single sample in a study of control samples from healthy donors and cancer patients. The data were produced by immunoSEQ multiplex PCR, yet TCRdb's version contains in-frame clones alone and is incomplete. The sample holds about 150,000 clones; about 93% are singletons and the top ten take 2.4%. The sequencing sample was made of blood. These receptors all stem from a man in his forties or fifties in good health.

This chain uses TRBV6-5 with TRBJ1-5, with 7 nucleotides matching TRBD1. Germline values: CDR1 MNHEY, CDR2 SVGAGI. V was pared by 8 bases and J by 4 bases, with 2 bases of the junction left unmatched. This CDR3 has 12 amino acids. CDR3 DNA sequence: TGTGCCAGCGGGGACAGAAATCAGCCCCAGCATTTT. It specifies CASGDRNQPQHF.

This clone has only one observation. This rearrangement joins TRBV19 to TRBJ2-2, with 11 bases matching TRBD2. V shed 0 bases and J 5 bases; nucleotides not matched to a gene: 8. Germline CDR1 is LNHDA and CDR2 is SQIVND (reference sequence). The CDR3 runs to 18 residues. The CDR3, as DNA: TGTGCCAGTAGTATAGATCACAGGCTAGCGGGAGGAACCGGGGAGCTGTTTTTT. It codes for CASSIDHRLAGGTGELFF.

In nucleotides, the CDR3 is TGTGCCAGCAGTCGCTATACTAGCACAGATACGCAGTATTTT. Encoded protein: CASSRYTSTDTQYF. The chain combines TRBV2 with TRBJ2-3, with D unclear. The ends were cut back, 5 bases at V and 0 bases at J, with 9 bases in the middle. The CDR3 extends over 14 amino acids. CDR1 and CDR2 (germline): SNHLY, FYNNEI.

V gene TRBV19 combines with J gene TRBJ2-5, with 10 bases identical to TRBD2. The CDR3 covers 16 residues. CDR1 LNHDA and CDR2 SQIVND come from the germline V gene (reference sequence). With V trimmed by 5 bases and J by 2 bases, 8 bases remained unmatched. CDR3 sequence: CASSARLAGQQETQYF. The CDR3 DNA reads as TGTGCCAGTAGTGCGCGACTAGCGGGCCAACAAGAGACCCAGTACTTC.

This rearrangement joins TRBV2 to TRBJ1-6, with TRBD1 matching 7 bases. The CDR3 runs to 14 residues. Trimming took 5 bases from V and 8 from J; bases not matched to a gene: 6. Germline CDR1 and CDR2: SNHLY and FYNNEI. In DNA form, the CDR3 reads TGTGCCAGCAGTTCTATACAGGGGTATTCACCCCTCCACTTT. It specifies CASSSIQGYSPLHF.

This chain joins TRBV7-9 and TRBJ2-5; 12 bases agree with TRBD2. The CDR3 totals 18 residues. After removal of 5 bases from V and 6 bases from J, the junction contained 16 bases not matched to a gene. Germline-derived CDR1 and CDR2 are SEHNR and FQNEAQ (reference sequence). CDR3 DNA: TGTGCCAGCAGCCTTTTTACTAGCGGGAGGACCTCCCAGAAGACCCAGTACTTC. Translation: CASSLFTSGRTSQKTQYF.

V usage is TRBV11-2 and J usage is TRBJ2-7, with D unclear. V shed 5 bases and J shed 4 bases, with 9 bases lying between them. The germline CDR1 and CDR2 sequences are SGHAT and FQNNGV. This CDR3 is built from 12 residues. CDR3 in DNA: TGTGCCAGCAGCCCCGGTGGATACGAGCAGTACTTC. Its translation: CASSPGGYEQYF.

This clone was seen a single time. The gene calls are TRBV6-5 and TRBJ2-1, with 7 positions matching TRBD1. V was pared by 6 bases and J by 6 bases, with 5 bases of the junction left unmatched. Per the germline V gene, CDR1 is MNHEY and CDR2 is SVGAGI. This CDR3 spans 13 amino acids. The CDR3 region has the DNA TGTGCCAGCAGACTCGGGACAGTCAATGAGCAGTTCTTC. Residues: CASRLGTVNEQFF.

This chain uses TRBV27 with TRBJ2-6; 8 bases map to TRBD1. Germline-derived CDR1 and CDR2 are MNHEY and SMNVEV (reference sequence). The CDR3 sequence is 15 residues long. Trimming removed 9 bases from V and 2 bases from J; junction bases left unmatched: 6. The CDR3: CARSGQVAGANVLTF. CDR3 bases: TGTGCCAGATCGGGACAGGTCGCTGGGGCCAACGTCCTGACTTTC.